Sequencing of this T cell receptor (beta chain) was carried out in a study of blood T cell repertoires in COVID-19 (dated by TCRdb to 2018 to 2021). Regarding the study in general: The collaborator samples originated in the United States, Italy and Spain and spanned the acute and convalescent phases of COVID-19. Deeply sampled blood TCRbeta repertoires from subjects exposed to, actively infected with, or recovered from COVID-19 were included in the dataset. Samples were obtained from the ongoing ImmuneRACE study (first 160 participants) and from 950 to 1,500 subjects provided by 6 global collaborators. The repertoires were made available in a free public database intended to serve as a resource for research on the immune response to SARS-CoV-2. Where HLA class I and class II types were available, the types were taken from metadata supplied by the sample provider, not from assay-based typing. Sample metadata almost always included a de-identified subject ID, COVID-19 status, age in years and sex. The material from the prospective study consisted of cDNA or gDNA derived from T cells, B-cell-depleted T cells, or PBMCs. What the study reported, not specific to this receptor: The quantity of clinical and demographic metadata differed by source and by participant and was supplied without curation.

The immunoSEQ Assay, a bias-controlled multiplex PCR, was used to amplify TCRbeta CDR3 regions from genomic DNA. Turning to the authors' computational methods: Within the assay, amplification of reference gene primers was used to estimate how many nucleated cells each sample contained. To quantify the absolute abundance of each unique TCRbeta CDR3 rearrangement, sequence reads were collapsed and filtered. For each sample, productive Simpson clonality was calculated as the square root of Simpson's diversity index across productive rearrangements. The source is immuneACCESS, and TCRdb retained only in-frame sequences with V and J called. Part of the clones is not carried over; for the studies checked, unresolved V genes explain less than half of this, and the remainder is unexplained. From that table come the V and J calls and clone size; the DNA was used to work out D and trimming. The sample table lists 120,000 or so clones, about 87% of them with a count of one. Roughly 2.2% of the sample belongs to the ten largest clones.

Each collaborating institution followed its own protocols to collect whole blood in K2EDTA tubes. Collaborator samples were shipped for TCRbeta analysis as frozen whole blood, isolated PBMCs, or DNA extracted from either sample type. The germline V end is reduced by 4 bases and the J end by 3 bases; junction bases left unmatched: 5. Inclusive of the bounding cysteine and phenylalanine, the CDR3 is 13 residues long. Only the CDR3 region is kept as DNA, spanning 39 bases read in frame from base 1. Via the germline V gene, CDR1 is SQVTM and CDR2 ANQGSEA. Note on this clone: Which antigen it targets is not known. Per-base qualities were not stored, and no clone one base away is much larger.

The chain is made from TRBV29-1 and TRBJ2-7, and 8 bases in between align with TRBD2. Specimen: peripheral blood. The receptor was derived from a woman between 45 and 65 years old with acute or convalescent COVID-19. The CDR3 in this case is CSVVATSDYEQYF. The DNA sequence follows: TGCAGCGTTGTGGCGACTAGCGACTACGAGCAGTACTTC.